This T cell receptor beta chain was sequenced during a study of blood T cells in healthy people across ages. Comment on this clonotype: Its antigen is not known.

Combining a sample-barcoded 5' primer with a J-beta primer mix, a second PCR ran for roughly 7 to 12 cycles. Every cDNA was tagged by a template-switch adaptor with 12 random nucleotides. TCRdb processed the 5' RACE reads anew with MiXCR; each CDR3 protein has one entry. The sample carries fewer than 1 million distinct CDR3 sequences, 40% to 50% recorded once. This CDR3 spans 11 amino acids. V lost 6 bases to trimming and J lost 5 bases, with 6 bases between them. Drawing of peripheral blood yielded about 10 milliliters from each donor. Total RNA amounts of at least 6 micrograms were extracted per sample. Study-level results: Considered underestimates were the diversity estimates obtained from one million T cells.

Sequencing was carried out using blood. The clonotype was recovered from a man in his 60s in good health. The chain links TRBV12-3 or TRBV12-4 to TRBJ2-3, with D perhaps TRBD1 (5 bases). CDR3 sequence (DNA): TGTGCCAGCAGAGGGGTAGATACGCAGTATTTT. It yields the protein CASRGVDTQYF.